These 29 T cell receptor beta chains originate from one sample sequenced in a study of blood T cell repertoires in COVID-19. Clones were sequenced by immunoSEQ multiplex PCR, and TCRdb holds only the in-frame ones, with some missing. The sample shows about 380,000 clones, about 90% of them seen only once. The specimen sequenced was peripheral blood. The receptor set was obtained from a man between 18 and 35 years old with active or convalescent COVID-19.

The sample holds one count of this clone. The chain links TRBV6-5 to TRBJ1-1; 7 bases are a match to TRBD1. With V trimmed by 6 bases and J by 1 base, 5 bases remained unmatched. Per germline, CDR1 MNHEY and CDR2 SVGAGI. This CDR3 comprises 14 residues. DNA of the CDR3: TGTGCCAGCAGGTCAAACAGGGGGAACACTGAAGCTTTCTTT. This sequence encodes CASRSNRGNTEAFF.

The J gene is TRBJ2-2, the V gene TRBV28; D might be TRBD1 (6 bases). CDR1 and CDR2 (germline): MDHEN, SYDVKM. This CDR3 comprises 14 residues. V lost 7 bases and J 2 bases, leaving 11 bases between the germline ends. DNA for the CDR3: TGTGCCAGCAAGGGGACACCTAACACCGGGGAGCTGTTTTTT. Residues: CASKGTPNTGELFF.

A single count supports this clone. This chain connects TRBV29-1 to TRBJ2-7, with D possibly TRBD1 on 6 matching bases. The germline V gene has CDR1 SQVTM and CDR2 ANQGSEA. The CDR3 runs 12 residues. Trimming removed 6 bases from V and 6 bases from J, with 15 bases in between. The CDR3 loop is CSVQGILGEQYF. CDR3 bases: TGCAGCGTCCAGGGGATTCTTGGCGAGCAGTACTTC.

The CDR3 reads CASSVLDRRAYEQYF. In DNA, the CDR3 is TGTGCCAGCTCAGTGCTTGACAGGCGGGCCTACGAGCAGTACTTC. The J gene is TRBJ2-7, the V gene TRBV18; D is perhaps TRBD1 (6 bases). From germline, CDR1 is KGHSH and CDR2 LQKENI. CDR3 length equals 15 residues. Trimming shortened V by 5 bases and J by 2 bases, and 16 bases separated the two germline ends.

This chain uses TRBV28 with TRBJ1-4, with D perhaps TRBD1 (5 bases). The CDR3 loop spans 15 amino acids. CDR1 and CDR2 (germline): MDHEN, SYDVKM. V lost 6 bases to trimming and J lost 8 bases, with 19 bases between them. Here the CDR3 reads CASREWGVQSEKLFF. The CDR3 nucleotides are TGTGCCAGCAGGGAGTGGGGGGTTCAGTCCGAAAAACTGTTTTTT.

This chain links TRBV2 with TRBJ1-1, with D possibly TRBD1 on 6 matching bases. This CDR3 is 13 amino acids long. CDR1 and CDR2 from the germline V gene are SNHLY and FYNNEI. Trimming removed 10 bases from V and 1 base from J, with 13 bases in between. The DNA for the CDR3 is TGTGCCACCTCGATACAGGGGAACACTGAAGCTTTCTTT. Its translation is CATSIQGNTEAFF.

This clone occurred once. This chain joins TRBV11-3 and TRBJ1-2; the D gene is possibly TRBD1 (6 bases). Trimming removed 5 bases from V and 3 bases from J, with 25 bases in between. Germline CDR1 and CDR2: SGHNT and YENEEA. This CDR3 is 18 amino acids long. The CDR3 is CASSRSRRGALFYYGYTF. The CDR3 DNA reads TGTGCCAGCAGCCGCTCTAGGCGGGGGGCCCTTTTCTACTATGGCTACACCTTC.

Concerning this clone itself: One end of the junction fails to match germline, which may point to a read error. Here the CDR3 DNA reads TGTGCCAGCAGGACAGGGTCTTCTGGGGCCAACGTGCTGACTTTC. Translated, it gives CASRTGSSGANVLTF. The gene calls are TRBV28 and TRBJ2-6, with 7 bases matching TRBD1. The germline CDR1 and CDR2 sequences are MDHEN and SYDVKM. The length of the CDR3 is 15 residues. The whole variable domain, filled in from reference TRBV28 and TRBJ2-6, reads DVKVTQSSRYLVKRTGEKVFLECVQDMDHENMFWYRQDPGLGLRLIYFSYDVKMKEKGDIPEGYSVSREKKERFSLILESASTNQTSMYLCASRTGSSGANVLTFGAGSRLTVL.

The chain couples TRBV7-6 to TRBJ1-5, with D possibly TRBD1 on 6 matching bases. Germline V gene lookup returns CDR1 SGHVS and CDR2 FNYEAQ. The CDR3 runs 14 residues. Trimming took 5 bases from V and 11 from J, leaving 19 bases between them. The DNA of the CDR3 is TGTGCCAGCAGCCCCGCCCCAGGGGCTGTGGCCCAGCATTTT. Translation: CASSPAPGAVAQHF.

The V and J genes are TRBV27 and TRBJ1-1; 9 nucleotides align to TRBD1. V was pared by 1 base and J by 4 bases, with 13 bases of the junction left unmatched. From germline, CDR1 is MNHEY and CDR2 SMNVEV (reference sequence). The CDR3 is 18 residues long. The CDR3 DNA follows: TGTGCCAGCAGTTTATTTGTGGCGAGACAGGGGGGATCCACTGAAGCTTTCTTT. This codes for CASSLFVARQGGSTEAFF.

This chain connects TRBV30 to TRBJ2-7, with 8 bases identical to TRBD2. V lost 3 bases, J lost 0 bases, and 1 base stayed unmatched. Germline-derived CDR1 and CDR2 are GTSNPN and SVGIG (reference sequence). This CDR3 has 13 amino acids. The CDR3, as DNA: TGTGCCTGGAGCGGGACTAGCTCCTACGAGCAGTACTTC. Translation: CAWSGTSSYEQYF.

This sequence joins TRBV7-8 and TRBJ2-7; the match to TRBD1 covers 9 bases. The junction had 7 bases not matched to a gene; V was cut back by 5 bases and J by 5 bases. The CDR3 sequence is 14 residues long. The germline V gene has CDR1 SGHVS and CDR2 FQNEAQ. CDR3 DNA: TGTGCCAGCAGCGAACAGGGGGCTTCAAACGAGCAGTACTTC. It specifies CASSEQGASNEQYF.

This chain links TRBV7-2 with TRBJ1-2, with 7 bases that match TRBD1. Germline V lookup: CDR1 SGHTA, CDR2 FQGNSA. The CDR3 length is 15 residues. V shed 5 bases and J 2 bases; nucleotides not matched to a gene: 8. The CDR3 region is CASSQVAGGNYGYTF. CDR3 sequence (DNA): TGTGCCAGCAGCCAGGTGGCAGGGGGAAACTATGGCTACACCTTC.

The chain carries TRBV6-5 and TRBJ1-2, with D hard to call. The CDR3 is 15 residues long. Germline-derived CDR1 and CDR2 are MNHEY and SVGAGI. Trimming took off 5 bases at V and 3 bases at J, with 16 bases between the two ends. CDR3: CASSTTPGWDYGYTF. The CDR3 nucleotides read TGTGCCAGCAGTACAACACCCGGGTGGGACTATGGCTACACCTTC.

The chain links TRBV6-1 to TRBJ2-7; 7 nucleotides match TRBD2. Germline assignment: CDR1 MNHNS and CDR2 SASEGT. The CDR3 has 15 amino acids. After removal of 1 base from V and 2 bases from J, the junction contained 5 bases not matched to a gene. This CDR3 is CASSEVASGTYEQYF. In DNA form, the CDR3 reads TGTGCCAGCAGTGAAGTGGCTAGCGGAACCTACGAGCAGTACTTC.

The chain is built from TRBV4-3 and TRBJ2-2; tentative D call: TRBD1 (5 bases). The CDR3 length is 14 residues. Trimming took 6 bases from V and 3 from J, leaving 11 bases between them. In germline, CDR1 is LGHNA, CDR2 YSLEER. The CDR3 protein is CASRRTSYTGELFF. The CDR3 nucleotides are TGCGCCAGCAGACGGACATCCTACACCGGGGAGCTGTTTTTT.

V is TRBV7-3 and J is TRBJ1-6, with TRBD1 matching over 7 bases. The ends lost 5 bases at V and 17 bases at J; junction bases unmatched: 9. The CDR3 contains 12 residues. The V gene's germline CDR1 is SGHTA and CDR2 FQGTGA. DNA of the CDR3: TGTGCCAGCAGCGCCGCAGGGGGGAAAATCCACTTT. Protein: CASSAAGGKIHF.

The gene calls are TRBV4-2 and TRBJ1-5; D not certain. Germline V gene data show CDR1 as LGHNA and CDR2 as YNFKEQ. The CDR3 sequence is 13 residues long. V dropped 1 base and J dropped 2 bases, with 3 bases sitting between them. CDR3 residues: CASSQVGNQPQHF. CDR3 bases: TGTGCCAGCAGCCAAGTCGGCAATCAGCCCCAGCATTTT.

This clone was recorded once. The rearrangement links TRBV9 to TRBJ2-7; 10 bases align to TRBD2. CDR3 length: 14 amino acids. Germline CDR1 SGDLS, CDR2 YYNGEE. Trimming removed 3 bases from V and 7 bases from J; junction bases left unmatched: 7. The CDR3 sequence: CASSASGRAFEQYF. In DNA form, the CDR3 reads TGTGCCAGCAGCGCCAGCGGGAGGGCCTTTGAGCAGTACTTC.

The V and J genes are TRBV15 and TRBJ2-5, with D perhaps matching TRBD2 (6 bases). Germline V gives CDR1 LNHNV, CDR2 YYDKDF (reference sequence). The CDR3 is 16 residues long. With 0 bases removed from V and 5 bases from J, the gap between germline ends came to 16 bases. As DNA, the CDR3 is TGTGCCACCAGCAGAGATCTGCGGGGTTTAGGTGAGACCCAGTACTTC. As protein: CATSRDLRGLGETQYF.

This chain connects TRBV14 to TRBJ2-1, with D possibly matching TRBD1 (5 bases). Trimming pared 0 bases from V and 2 bases from J, leaving 11 bases between. This CDR3 spans 16 amino acids. Germline-derived CDR1 and CDR2 are SGHDN and FVKESK. DNA for the CDR3: TGTGCCAGCAGCCAAGAGTGGCAGGGCACCTACAATGAGCAGTTCTTC. As protein: CASSQEWQGTYNEQFF.

This clone occurred many times. The CDR3 here is CASSRDSKQGYTF. The CDR3 region has the DNA TGTGCCAGCTCACGGGACTCCAAACAGGGCTACACCTTC. The chain has TRBV18 and TRBJ1-2; perhaps TRBD1 as D (5 bases). Germline V gives CDR1 KGHSH, CDR2 LQKENI. V lost 4 bases, J lost 8 bases, and 14 bases lay in between. The CDR3 loop spans 13 amino acids.

The chain couples TRBV6-5 to TRBJ1-3, with D possibly being TRBD1 (5 bases). Germline V CDR1 and CDR2: MNHEY, SVGAGI. Trimming removed 7 bases at V and 14 bases at J, with 15 bases between. The CDR3 runs to 11 residues. CDR3 residues: CASTDGRRVYF. The DNA of the CDR3 is TGTGCCAGCACGGACGGGCGCAGGGTATATTTT.

This clone was counted between two and nine times. The chain combines TRBV29-1 with TRBJ2-1; no clear D. Trimming took off 7 bases at V and 5 bases at J, with 12 bases between the two ends. Germline CDR1 and CDR2: SQVTM and ANQGSEA. There are 12 residues in the CDR3. The CDR3 protein is CSAAGLNNEQFF. As DNA, the CDR3 is TGCAGCGCCGCAGGTTTGAACAATGAGCAGTTCTTC.

The chain has TRBV25-1 and TRBJ2-5; D ambiguous. The length of the CDR3 is 15 residues. V lost 6 bases and J lost 4, with 18 bases in between. CDR1 is MGHDK, CDR2 SYGVNS, per germline. The CDR3 DNA reads as TGTGCCAGCAGGGGCCGGATGGGTCTGGGAGAGACCCAGTACTTC. Translation: CASRGRMGLGETQYF.

This chain connects TRBV7-9 to TRBJ1-1; D might be TRBD1 (5 bases). The CDR3 contains 14 residues. The germline V and J ends were trimmed by 1 base and 7 bases, with 13 bases remaining between them. Per the germline V gene, CDR1 is SEHNR and CDR2 is FQNEAQ (reference sequence). The CDR3 sequence: CASSLDRPSSEAFF. CDR3 bases: TGTGCCAGCAGCTTAGACAGGCCGTCCAGTGAAGCTTTCTTT.

Only a few counts were recorded for this clone. This chain uses TRBV5-4 with TRBJ1-1; 9 bases agree with TRBD1. Germline values: CDR1 SGHNT, CDR2 YYREEE (reference sequence). V lost 8 bases to trimming and J lost 0 bases; unmatched junction nucleotides: 20. The CDR3 loop spans 19 amino acids. DNA for the CDR3: TGTGCCAGTAGAGAACTCCACCTCACAGGGGGCGGCATGAACACTGAAGCTTTCTTT. Protein: CASRELHLTGGGMNTEAFF.

The chain is built from TRBV6-5 and TRBJ1-1; 8 nucleotides align to TRBD1. Germline trimming cut 2 bases from V and 10 bases from J; bases unmatched to any gene: 9. The CDR3 covers 14 residues. Germline assignment: CDR1 MNHEY and CDR2 SVGAGI. The DNA for the CDR3 is TGTGCCAGCAGTTACCTAGGACAGGGTGTTGGAGCTTTCTTT. Its translation is CASSYLGQGVGAFF.

The genes are TRBV27 and TRBJ2-7; 8 nucleotides match TRBD2. The CDR3 spans 16 residues. V gave up 4 bases and J gave up 2 bases; unmatched junction bases: 10. Germline V gene lookup returns CDR1 MNHEY and CDR2 SMNVEV (reference sequence). The CDR3 reads CASSSGGSGGPYEQYF. The CDR3 DNA reads as TGTGCCAGCAGTTCCGGGGGGTCGGGAGGGCCCTACGAGCAGTACTTC.